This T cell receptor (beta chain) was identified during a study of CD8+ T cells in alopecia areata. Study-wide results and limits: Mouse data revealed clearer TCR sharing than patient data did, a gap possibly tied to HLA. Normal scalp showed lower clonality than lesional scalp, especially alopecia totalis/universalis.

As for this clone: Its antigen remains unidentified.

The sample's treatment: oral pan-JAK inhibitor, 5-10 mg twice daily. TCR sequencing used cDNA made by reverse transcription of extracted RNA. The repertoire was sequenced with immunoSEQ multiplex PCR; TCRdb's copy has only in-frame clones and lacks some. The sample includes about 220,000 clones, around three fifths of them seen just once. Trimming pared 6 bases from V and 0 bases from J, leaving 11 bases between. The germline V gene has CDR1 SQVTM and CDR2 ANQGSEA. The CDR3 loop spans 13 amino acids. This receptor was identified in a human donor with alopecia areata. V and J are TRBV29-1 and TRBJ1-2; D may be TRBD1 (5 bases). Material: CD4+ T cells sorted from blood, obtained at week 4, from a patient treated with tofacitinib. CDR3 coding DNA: TGCAGCGTAGAGGGACCCGCTAACTATGGCTACACCTTC. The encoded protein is CSVEGPANYGYTF. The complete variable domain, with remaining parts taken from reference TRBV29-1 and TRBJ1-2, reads SAVISQKPSRDICQRGTSLTIQCQVDSQVTMMFWYRQQPGQSLTLIATANQGSEATYESGFVIDKFPISRPNLTFSTLTVSNMSPEDSSIYLCSVEGPANYGYTFGSGTRLTVV.